The 3 T cell receptor beta chains below all came from one sample that was sequenced in a study of cytomegalovirus exposure and HLA in healthy donors. The PCR used 60 Vbeta and 13 Jbeta primers. Generated by immunoSEQ multiplex PCR, the TCRdb table keeps only in-frame clones and is missing some. Of about 250,000 clones in the sample, about 85% are singletons; the top ten hold about 0.25%. The sample consisted of PBMCs. The receptors originated from a girl aged 2 to 9 in good health and CMV-seronegative.

The DNA for the CDR3 is TGTGCCAGTAGTTCTCCCGGGACAGGGCACTATGGCTACACCTTC. Translation: CASSSPGTGHYGYTF. The V call is TRBV19, the J call TRBJ1-2; TRBD1 matches at 9 bases. Germline CDR1 and CDR2: LNHDA and SQIVND (reference sequence). The CDR3 sequence is 15 residues long. The V gene end was trimmed by 5 bases and the J gene end by 3 bases; junction bases not matched to a gene: 7. Filled out from reference TRBV19 and TRBJ1-2, the complete variable domain reads DGGITQSPKYLFRKEGQNVTLSCEQNLNHDAMYWYRQDPGQGLRLIYYSQIVNDFQKGDIAEGYSVSREKKESFPLTVTSAQKNPTAFYLCASSSPGTGHYGYTFGSGTRLTVV.

V usage is TRBV30 and J usage is TRBJ1-1, with 9 bases that match TRBD1. With 8 bases clipped from V and 5 bases from J, the junction kept 9 bases outside the gene matches. The V gene's germline CDR1 is GTSNPN and CDR2 SVGIG (reference sequence). This CDR3 comprises 13 residues. The CDR3 loop is CAGGQGLETEAFF. CDR3 DNA: TGTGCCGGGGGACAGGGATTGGAGACTGAAGCTTTCTTT.

The rearrangement links TRBV5-5 to TRBJ2-6, with D perhaps matching TRBD1 (6 bases). V dropped 3 bases and J dropped 0 bases, with 10 bases sitting between them. CDR1 is SGHKS and CDR2 is YYEKEE in the germline V gene (reference sequence). This CDR3 region has 16 residues. The CDR3 coding sequence is TGTGCCAGCAGCTCCACAGGGTTCTCTGGGGCCAACGTCCTGACTTTC. This translates into CASSSTGFSGANVLTF.